These 21 T cell receptor beta chains originate from one sample sequenced in a study of T cell responses to AZD1222 COVID-19 vaccine. This table comes from immunoSEQ multiplex PCR, and its TCRdb copy is limited to in-frame clones, with some not included. The data show fewer than 150,000 clones, about nine tenths seen once. The sequences come from peripheral blood, collected on day 0 of AZD1222 vaccination. The receptors were sampled from an adult in good health.

This clone was found once. This chain links TRBV7-2 with TRBJ1-1; the match to TRBD1 covers 7 bases. The CDR3 loop spans 15 amino acids. Germline CDR1 is SGHTA and CDR2 is FQGNSA. Trimming at V came to 1 base and at J to 1 base, leaving 3 bases not matched to a gene. The CDR3 sequence: CASSLVGGSNTEAFF. In nucleotides, the CDR3 is TGTGCCAGCAGCTTAGTAGGGGGCTCGAACACTGAAGCTTTCTTT.

Only one count was recorded for this clone. V usage is TRBV27 and J usage is TRBJ2-3; 10 bases map to TRBD2. Germline trimming cut 5 bases from V and 5 bases from J; bases unmatched to any gene: 13. Per germline, CDR1 MNHEY and CDR2 SMNVEV (reference sequence). CDR3 size: 17 residues. The CDR3 is CASSPGGTSVGIDTQYF. The CDR3 DNA reads as TGTGCCAGCAGTCCTGGAGGGACTAGCGTAGGCATAGATACGCAGTATTTT.

This clone has a single count. V is TRBV30 and J is TRBJ2-1; 9 positions agree with TRBD1. Losses at the gene ends were 5 bases for V and 2 bases for J; bases not matched to a gene: 7. The CDR3 is made up of 15 amino acids. The germline V gene has CDR1 GTSNPN and CDR2 SVGIG (reference sequence). Here the CDR3 reads CAWGPGQGPYNEQFF. In DNA, the CDR3 is TGTGCCTGGGGGCCGGGACAGGGCCCCTACAATGAGCAGTTCTTC.

In nucleotides, the CDR3 is TGTGCCAGCAGTTTATCGGGGGGGCGCGGGTACGAGCAGTACTTC. Translation gives CASSLSGGRGYEQYF. The rearrangement uses TRBV27 and TRBJ2-7, with TRBD2 as a possible D gene (7 bases). The CDR3 extends over 15 amino acids. Deletions cut 0 bases from V and 4 bases from J, with 13 bases between. The germline V gene has CDR1 MNHEY and CDR2 SMNVEV (reference sequence).

This clone was picked up a small number of times. The chain has TRBV7-2 and TRBJ1-5; D is undetermined. The CDR3 has 15 amino acids. Germline V gives CDR1 SGHTA, CDR2 FQGNSA. Trimming took 2 bases from V and 3 from J, leaving 11 bases between them. The CDR3 spells CASSLIGQTNQPQHF. CDR3 nucleotide sequence: TGTGCCAGCAGCTTAATCGGTCAGACCAATCAGCCCCAGCATTTT.

The chain joins TRBV7-2 to TRBJ1-6, with no clear D. The CDR3 has 14 residues. V was clipped by 1 base and J by 7 bases, with 8 bases between them. From germline, CDR1 is SGHTA and CDR2 FQGNSA. CDR3 sequence: CASSLGEENSPLHF. CDR3 sequence (DNA): TGTGCCAGCAGCTTAGGGGAGGAAAATTCACCCCTCCACTTT.

V gene TRBV15 combines with J gene TRBJ1-1; the match to TRBD1 covers 10 bases. Germline values: CDR1 LNHNV, CDR2 YYDKDF (reference sequence). The ends lost 0 bases at V and 13 bases at J; junction bases unmatched: 8. The CDR3 has 14 residues. The CDR3 DNA is TGTGCCACCAGCAGAGATTTGGGGACAGGGGACGATTTCTTT. It specifies CATSRDLGTGDDFF.

This chain connects TRBV15 to TRBJ1-2, with TRBD1 matching over 7 bases. The length of the CDR3 is 15 residues. Germline CDR1 and CDR2: LNHNV and YYDKDF (reference sequence). V shed 5 bases, J shed 4 bases, and the junction held 10 bases outside the gene matches. CDR3 protein: CATSPSQGGGYGYTF. CDR3 nucleotide sequence: TGTGCCACCAGCCCCAGTCAGGGGGGGGGCTATGGCTACACCTTC.

V and J are TRBV7-6 and TRBJ2-1, with D possibly being TRBD1 (5 bases). CDR3 length: 14 amino acids. V shed 2 bases and J shed 5 bases, with 10 bases lying between them. Looked up from germline, CDR1 is SGHVS and CDR2 is FNYEAQ. The CDR3 coding sequence is TGTGCCAGCAGCTTACCACGACAGAACAATGAGCAGTTCTTC. It is translated as CASSLPRQNNEQFF.

The chain uses TRBV11-3 and TRBJ2-3; possible D gene TRBD2, 5 bases. The length of the CDR3 is 14 residues. The ends were cut back, 3 bases at V and 5 bases at J, with 12 bases in the middle. CDR1 and CDR2 from the germline V gene are SGHNT and YENEEA. CDR3 DNA sequence: TGTGCCAGCAGCTTTTCCGGGGAGAAAGATACGCAGTATTTT. Translating it yields CASSFSGEKDTQYF.

The CDR3, as DNA: TGTGCCAGCAAAAGGGATAGTGAGCAGTTCTTC. Its translation is CASKRDSEQFF. The chain joins TRBV6-5 to TRBJ2-1; D remains unclear. Germline V CDR1 and CDR2: MNHEY, SVGAGI. The V end was cut by 7 bases, the J end by 9 bases, with 10 bases between. The CDR3 consists of 11 residues.

The chain combines TRBV18 with TRBJ2-1; D is unresolved. The germline gives CDR1 KGHSH, CDR2 LQKENI. The CDR3 sequence is 12 residues long. V shed 3 bases and J shed 7 bases, with 7 bases lying between them. The CDR3 spells CASSPVENEQFF. The CDR3, as DNA: TGTGCCAGCTCACCCGTGGAGAATGAGCAGTTCTTC. The full variable domain, completed using reference TRBV18 and TRBJ2-1, is NAGVMQNPRHLVRRRGQEARLRCSPMKGHSHVYWYRQLPEEGLKFMVYLQKENIIDESGMPKERFSAEFPKEGPSILRIQQVVRGDSAAYFCASSPVENEQFFGPGTRLTVL.

The J gene is TRBJ1-1, the V gene TRBV11-2; D is ambiguous. The V end was cut by 1 base, the J end by 6 bases, with 15 bases between. The CDR3 sequence is 15 residues long. CDR1 is SGHAT, CDR2 FQNNGV, per germline. For the CDR3, the DNA is TGTGCCAGCAGCTTAGTCATGGGCCGGAGCGCTGAAGCTTTCTTT. Protein: CASSLVMGRSAEAFF.

The chain's CDR3 is CASSEGQHTIYF. DNA for the CDR3: TGTGCCAGCAGTGAAGGTCAGCACACCATATATTTT. The chain recombines TRBV2 with TRBJ1-3; D is uncertain. The germline CDR1 and CDR2 sequences are SNHLY and FYNNEI. There are 12 residues in the CDR3. Trimming cost V 1 base and J 8 bases, with 6 bases left between them.

The chain recombines TRBV19 with TRBJ1-1, with a tentative D call TRBD1 (5 bases). The CDR3 sequence is 13 residues long. Germline-derived CDR1 and CDR2 are LNHDA and SQIVND (reference sequence). Trimming removed 1 base from V and 6 bases from J, with 9 bases in between. CDR3 sequence (DNA): TGTGCCAGTAGTATAGCCGGGGACGCTGAAGCTTTCTTT. This translates into CASSIAGDAEAFF. Together with reference TRBV19 and TRBJ1-1, the CDR3 gives the full variable domain: DGGITQSPKYLFRKEGQNVTLSCEQNLNHDAMYWYRQDPGQGLRLIYYSQIVNDFQKGDIAEGYSVSREKKESFPLTVTSAQKNPTAFYLCASSIAGDAEAFFGQGTRLTVV.

V and J are TRBV7-8 and TRBJ2-7; no reliable D call. V lost 5 bases and J lost 0, with 14 bases in between. This CDR3 comprises 15 residues. Germline values: CDR1 SGHVS, CDR2 FQNEAQ. The CDR3 reads CASSPSGLSSYEQYF. CDR3 coding DNA: TGTGCCAGCAGCCCATCCGGGCTCAGCTCCTACGAGCAGTACTTC.

The V gene is TRBV7-9, the J gene TRBJ2-3; D is possibly TRBD2 (7 bases). Germline lookup yields CDR1 SEHNR and CDR2 FQNEAQ (reference sequence). V was clipped by 5 bases and J by 6 bases, with 18 bases between them. CDR3 length equals 15 residues. CDR3 nucleotides: TGTGCCAGCAGCCCAGCGGTGGGGGGGCCCGATACGCAGTATTTT. Amino acid sequence: CASSPAVGGPDTQYF. Combining the CDR3 with reference TRBV7-9 and TRBJ2-3 gives the whole variable domain DTGVSQNPRHKITKRGQNVTFRCDPISEHNRLYWYRQTLGQGPEFLTYFQNEAQLEKSRLLSDRFSAERPKGSFSTLEIQRTEQGDSAMYLCASSPAVGGPDTQYFGPGTRLTVL.

This chain joins TRBV12-3 or TRBV12-4 and TRBJ2-7; 8 nucleotides line up with TRBD2. This CDR3 spans 12 amino acids. V was clipped by 9 bases and J by 6 bases; unmatched bases: 7. In DNA, the CDR3 is TGTGCCAGTGCGGGAGGACCGGGCGAGCAGTACTTC. The encoded protein is CASAGGPGEQYF.

The chain uses TRBV9 and TRBJ2-7, with D uncertain. Between the trimmed V and J ends, which lost 7 bases and 1 base, there was a span of 15 bases. Germline loops: CDR1 SGDLS, CDR2 YYNGEE. The CDR3 is made up of 14 amino acids. DNA of the CDR3: TGTGCCAGCGCTTACAAACCGTCGTCCTACGAGCAGTACTTC. Encoded protein: CASAYKPSSYEQYF. The full variable domain, with the rest looked up from reference TRBV9 and TRBJ2-7, is DSGVTQTPKHLITATGQRVTLRCSPRSGDLSVYWYQQSLDQGLQFLIQYYNGEERAKGNILERFSAQQFPDLHSELNLSSLELGDSALYFCASAYKPSSYEQYFGPGTRLTVT.

The chain links TRBV4-2 to TRBJ1-5; D unresolved. Germline CDR1 LGHNA, CDR2 YNFKEQ. CDR3 length equals 14 residues. V lost 2 bases and J 4 bases, leaving 9 bases between the germline ends. The DNA for the CDR3 is TGTGCCAGCAGCCAATCATCGGGGAATCAGCCCCAGCATTTT. Its translation: CASSQSSGNQPQHF.

The rearrangement links TRBV27 to TRBJ2-5; no definite D call. The germline V gene has CDR1 MNHEY and CDR2 SMNVEV (reference sequence). The CDR3 length is 12 residues. Between the trimmed V and J ends, which lost 7 bases and 0 bases, there was a span of 6 bases. CDR3 nucleotide sequence: TGTGCCAGCACCGCGGACCAAGAGACCCAGTACTTC. Protein sequence: CASTADQETQYF.